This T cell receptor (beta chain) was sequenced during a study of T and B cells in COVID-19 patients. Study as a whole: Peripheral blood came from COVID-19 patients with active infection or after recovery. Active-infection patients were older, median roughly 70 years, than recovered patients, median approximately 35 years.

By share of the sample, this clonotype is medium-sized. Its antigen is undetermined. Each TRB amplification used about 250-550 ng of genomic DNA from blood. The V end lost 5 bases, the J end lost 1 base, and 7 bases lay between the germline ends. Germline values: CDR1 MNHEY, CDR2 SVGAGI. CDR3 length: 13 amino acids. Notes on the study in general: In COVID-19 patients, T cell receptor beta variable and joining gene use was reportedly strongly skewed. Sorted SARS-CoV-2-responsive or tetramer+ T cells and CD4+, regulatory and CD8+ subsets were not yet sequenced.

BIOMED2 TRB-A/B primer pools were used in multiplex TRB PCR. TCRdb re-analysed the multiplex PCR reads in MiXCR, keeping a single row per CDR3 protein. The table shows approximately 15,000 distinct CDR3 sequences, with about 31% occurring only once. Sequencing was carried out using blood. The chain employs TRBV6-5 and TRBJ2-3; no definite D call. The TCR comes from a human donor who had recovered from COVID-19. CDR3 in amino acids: CASSPVGTDTQYF. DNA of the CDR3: TGTGCCAGCAGTCCCGTCGGCACAGATACGCAGTATTTT.